This record covers a single T cell receptor (beta chain). As yet, its antigen is unknown. The data belong to a study of cytomegalovirus exposure and HLA in healthy donors. With 5 bases removed from V and 6 bases from J, the gap between germline ends came to 17 bases. Germline CDR1 MNHEY, CDR2 SVGAGI. The CDR3 contains 15 residues. Regarding the study as a whole: A few chains linked to CMV were shown in vitro to be specific for CMV antigens.

Primers for the PCR totalled 60 Vbeta and 13 Jbeta. Only in-frame clones appear in the TCRdb table, and some are missing; sequencing was by immunoSEQ multiplex PCR. The sample lists about 190,000 clones, approximately 84% occurring once. V gene TRBV6-5 combines with J gene TRBJ2-1; D is perhaps TRBD2 (5 bases). The specimen was PBMCs. This receptor was identified in a woman in her 50s in good health and CMV-seropositive. In DNA, the CDR3 is TGTGCCAGCAGTGGACTGCAGCCGGCCTCCAATGAGCAGTTCTTC. This encodes CASSGLQPASNEQFF.